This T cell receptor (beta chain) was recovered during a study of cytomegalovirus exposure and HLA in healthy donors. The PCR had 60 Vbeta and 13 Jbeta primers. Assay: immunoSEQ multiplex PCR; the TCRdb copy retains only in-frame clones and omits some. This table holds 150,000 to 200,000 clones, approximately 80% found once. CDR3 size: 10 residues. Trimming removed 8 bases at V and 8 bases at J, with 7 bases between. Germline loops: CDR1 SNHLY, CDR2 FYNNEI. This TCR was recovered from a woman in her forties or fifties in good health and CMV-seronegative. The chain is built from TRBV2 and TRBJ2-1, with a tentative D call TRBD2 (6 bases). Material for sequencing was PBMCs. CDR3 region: CASGRHEQFF. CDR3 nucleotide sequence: TGTGCCAGCGGGAGGCATGAGCAGTTCTTC.